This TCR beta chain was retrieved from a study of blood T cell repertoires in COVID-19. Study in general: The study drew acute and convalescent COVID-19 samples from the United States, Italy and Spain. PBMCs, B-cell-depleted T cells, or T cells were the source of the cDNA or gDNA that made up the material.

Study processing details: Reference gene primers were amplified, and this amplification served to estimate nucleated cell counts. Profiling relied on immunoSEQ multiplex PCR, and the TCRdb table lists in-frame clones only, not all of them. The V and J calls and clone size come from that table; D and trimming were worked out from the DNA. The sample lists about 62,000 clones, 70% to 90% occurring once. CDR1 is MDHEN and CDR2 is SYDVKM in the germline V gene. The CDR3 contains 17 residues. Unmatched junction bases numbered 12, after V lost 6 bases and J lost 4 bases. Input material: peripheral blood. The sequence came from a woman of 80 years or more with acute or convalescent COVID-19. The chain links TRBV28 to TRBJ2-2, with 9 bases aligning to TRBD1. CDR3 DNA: TGTGCCAGCAGCCTTTCCCCCGGGACAGGGAGCACCGGGGAGCTGTTTTTT. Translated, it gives CASSLSPGTGSTGELFF.